This is a list of T cell receptor beta chains from one sample in a study of early T cells in non-severe SARS-CoV-2 infection. TCRdb passed the 5' RACE reads through MiXCR, listing each CDR3 protein once. The table lists just over 95,000 distinct CDR3 sequences, approximately 10% of them singletons. Sequencing was done on a sample of whole blood. The origin of the receptors is an adult who was a healthcare worker with PCR-confirmed SARS-CoV-2 infection or an uninfected control (not recorded which). The CDR3 runs from the conserved cysteine through the conserved F or W. A D gene is named only where the DNA matches it firmly. Only part of the rows carry a size: once, few, many, or a class if the clone is expanded.

size: many; J: TRBJ1-3; V: TRBV7-9; D: NA; CDR3: CASSLIYSENTIYF; DNA: TGTGCCAGCAGCTTAATTTACTCTGAAAACACCATATATTTT
size: many; J: TRBJ1-6; V: TRBV20-1; D: NA; CDR3: CSARDPRGGNSPLHF; DNA: TGCAGTGCTAGAGATCCCCGAGGGGGTAATTCACCCCTCCACTTT
size: many; J: TRBJ2-1; V: TRBV18; D: NA; CDR3: CASSQNIGQATYNEQFF; DNA: TGTGCCAGCTCACAGAATATAGGTCAGGCGACCTACAATGAGCAGTTCTTC
size: few; J: TRBJ2-3; V: TRBV7-3; D: NA; CDR3: CASSFNRNTQYF; DNA: TGTGCCAGCAGCTTTAACAGAAATACGCAGTATTTT
size: NA; J: TRBJ1-5; V: TRBV18; D: NA; CDR3: CASSGGQLHNQPQHF; DNA: TGTGCCAGCTCAGGCGGACAGCTCCACAATCAGCCCCAGCATTTT
size: many; J: TRBJ1-3; V: TRBV29-1; D: NA; CDR3: CSVAHRSGNTIYF; DNA: TGCAGCGTTGCACACCGCTCTGGAAACACCATATATTTT
size: NA; J: TRBJ2-2; V: TRBV20-1; D: NA; CDR3: CSVHGRTNTGELFF; DNA: TGCAGTGTTCATGGGCGGACTAACACCGGGGAGCTGTTTTTT
size: medium-sized; J: TRBJ1-5; V: TRBV29-1; D: NA; CDR3: CSVGGSNQPQHF; DNA: TGCAGCGTCGGGGGTAGCAATCAGCCCCAGCATTTT
size: few; J: TRBJ2-2; V: TRBV7-2; D: TRBD2; CDR3: CASSQLGGAPGELFF; DNA: TGTGCCAGCAGCCAACTCGGGGGGGCGCCTGGGGAGCTGTTTTTT
size: many; J: TRBJ2-1; V: TRBV11-2; D: TRBD2; CDR3: CASSLQRGSYNEQFF; DNA: TGTGCCAGCAGCTTGCAGCGGGGCTCCTACAATGAGCAGTTCTTC
size: NA; J: TRBJ1-1; V: TRBV7-9; D: NA; CDR3: CASSLTGYTEAFF; DNA: TGTGCCAGCAGCTTGACAGGCTACACTGAAGCTTTCTTT
size: many; J: TRBJ1-6; V: TRBV6-6; D: TRBD1; CDR3: CASSRIDRVGSPLHF; DNA: TGTGCCAGCAGCCGAATTGACAGGGTGGGTTCACCCCTCCACTTT
size: NA; J: TRBJ2-7; V: TRBV15; D: NA; CDR3: CATSREEGDRPYEQYF; DNA: TGTGCCACCAGCAGAGAGGAGGGGGATCGGCCCTACGAGCAGTACTTC
size: few; J: TRBJ1-1; V: TRBV29-1; D: NA; CDR3: CSVLVSGHFMNTEAFF; DNA: TGCAGCGTTCTGGTTTCGGGACATTTTATGAACACTGAAGCTTTCTTT
size: few; J: TRBJ2-7; V: TRBV5-1; D: TRBD2; CDR3: CASSSGRGRSSYEQYF; DNA: TGCGCCAGCAGCTCCGGGCGGGGGAGAAGCTCCTACGAGCAGTACTTC
size: many; J: TRBJ1-4; V: TRBV29-1; D: NA; CDR3: CSVDTANEKLFF; DNA: TGCAGCGTGGACACTGCTAATGAAAAACTGTTTTTT
size: NA; J: TRBJ1-4; V: TRBV4-1; D: TRBD1; CDR3: CASSQEGVRGQSREKLFF; DNA: TGCGCCAGCAGCCAAGAGGGCGTCAGGGGGCAGAGTCGTGAAAAACTGTTTTTT
size: NA; J: TRBJ2-1; V: TRBV29-1; D: NA; CDR3: CSVVVVTYNEQFF; DNA: TGCAGCGTTGTAGTGGTAACCTACAATGAGCAGTTCTTC
size: NA; J: TRBJ2-5; V: TRBV20-1; D: TRBD2; CDR3: CSAPRAGVRETQYF; DNA: TGCAGTGCTCCGCGAGCGGGAGTCCGAGAGACCCAGTACTTC
size: few; J: TRBJ2-1; V: TRBV11-2; D: TRBD2; CDR3: CASSLVSGRNEQFF; DNA: TGTGCCAGCAGCTTAGTAAGCGGGAGAAATGAGCAGTTCTTC
size: many; J: TRBJ2-3; V: TRBV20-1; D: NA; CDR3: CSARRETSTDTQYF; DNA: TGCAGTGCTAGAAGGGAGACTAGCACAGATACGCAGTATTTT
size: NA; J: TRBJ2-3; V: TRBV3-1; D: NA; CDR3: CASSHTPNTQYF; DNA: TGTGCCAGCAGTCACACACCAAATACGCAGTATTTT
size: NA; J: TRBJ2-2; V: TRBV12-3/TRBV12-4; D: NA; CDR3: CASSFKNTGELFF; DNA: TGTGCCAGCAGTTTCAAGAACACCGGGGAGCTGTTTTTT
size: NA; J: TRBJ2-7; V: TRBV7-9; D: NA; CDR3: CASSFIGDEQYF; DNA: TGTGCCAGCAGCTTTATAGGGGACGAGCAGTACTTC
size: few; J: TRBJ2-7; V: TRBV20-1; D: TRBD1; CDR3: CSAREYRGAYEQYF; DNA: TGCAGTGCTAGAGAATACAGGGGGGCCTACGAGCAGTACTTC
size: many; J: TRBJ2-3; V: TRBV2; D: NA; CDR3: CASSVGALSTDTQYF; DNA: TGTGCCAGCAGTGTTGGCGCGTTGAGCACAGATACGCAGTATTTT
size: many; J: TRBJ1-3; V: TRBV6-5; D: TRBD1; CDR3: CASSWGDRAGNTIYF; DNA: TGTGCCAGCAGTTGGGGGGACAGGGCTGGAAACACCATATATTTT
size: many; J: TRBJ2-7; V: TRBV29-1; D: NA; CDR3: CSVGNGGSYEQYF; DNA: TGCAGCGTTGGGAACGGGGGCTCCTACGAGCAGTACTTC
size: NA; J: TRBJ1-1; V: TRBV20-1; D: NA; CDR3: CSATTWGTPRKTEAFF; DNA: TGCAGTGCTACCACCTGGGGCACTCCACGTAAAACTGAAGCTTTCTTT
size: few; J: TRBJ2-3; V: TRBV19; D: NA; CDR3: CASSFGGGTAGDTQYF; DNA: TGTGCCAGTAGTTTCGGGGGCGGGACCGCCGGAGATACGCAGTATTTT
size: few; J: TRBJ2-5; V: TRBV20-1; D: NA; CDR3: CSALHGGTQYF; DNA: TGCAGTGCTCTTCATGGAGGTACCCAGTACTTC
size: many; J: TRBJ1-2; V: TRBV18; D: NA; CDR3: CASSPLEIKGYTF; DNA: TGTGCCAGCTCACCATTGGAAATAAAGGGCTACACCTTC
size: NA; J: TRBJ1-2; V: TRBV4-1; D: NA; CDR3: CASSALVSGYTF; DNA: TGCGCCAGCAGCGCACTAGTGAGTGGCTACACCTTC
size: many; J: TRBJ2-2; V: TRBV11-3; D: NA; CDR3: CASSLSGELFF; DNA: TGTGCCAGCAGCTTGTCCGGGGAGCTGTTTTTT
size: many; J: TRBJ1-6; V: TRBV3-1; D: NA; CDR3: CASSQGASSYNSPLHF; DNA: TGTGCCAGCAGCCAAGGGGCGAGCTCCTATAATTCACCCCTCCACTTT
size: NA; J: TRBJ2-1; V: TRBV28; D: NA; CDR3: CASGRLYNEQFF; DNA: TGTGCCAGCGGGAGGCTCTACAATGAGCAGTTCTTC
size: many; J: TRBJ2-2; V: TRBV12-3/TRBV12-4; D: NA; CDR3: CASSPLGGNTGELFF; DNA: TGTGCCAGCAGTCCCCTAGGGGGGAACACCGGGGAGCTGTTTTTT
size: NA; J: TRBJ1-2; V: TRBV9; D: NA; CDR3: CASSVGSGYTF; DNA: TGTGCCAGCAGCGTAGGTTCTGGCTACACCTTC
size: NA; J: TRBJ2-1; V: TRBV29-1; D: NA; CDR3: CSVDRPQRDEQFF; DNA: TGCAGCGTTGACAGGCCCCAAAGGGATGAGCAGTTCTTC
size: few; J: TRBJ2-5; V: TRBV12-3/TRBV12-4; D: NA; CDR3: CASRGSETQYF; DNA: TGTGCCAGCAGGGGTTCCGAGACCCAGTACTTC
size: NA; J: TRBJ2-5; V: TRBV29-1; D: NA; CDR3: CSVAPQQETQYF; DNA: TGCAGCGTTGCACCTCAACAAGAGACCCAGTACTTC
size: many; J: TRBJ1-5; V: TRBV5-1; D: NA; CDR3: CASSVSGPATNQPQHF; DNA: TGCGCCAGCAGCGTCTCAGGGCCCGCTACCAATCAGCCCCAGCATTTT
size: many; J: TRBJ1-4; V: TRBV19; D: NA; CDR3: CASSVPGLTNEKLFF; DNA: TGTGCCAGTAGTGTCCCTGGATTGACTAATGAAAAACTGTTTTTT
size: many; J: TRBJ2-5; V: TRBV20-1; D: NA; CDR3: CSAQAQRETQYF; DNA: TGCAGTGCCCAGGCCCAGAGGGAGACCCAGTACTTC
size: few; J: TRBJ2-7; V: TRBV14; D: NA; CDR3: CASSQDGRSYEQYF; DNA: TGTGCCAGCAGCCAAGATGGCAGATCCTACGAGCAGTACTTC
size: few; J: TRBJ2-3; V: TRBV24-1; D: TRBD1; CDR3: CATQWDRGYTDTQYF; DNA: TGTGCCACCCAATGGGACAGGGGATACACAGATACGCAGTATTTT
size: many; J: TRBJ2-7; V: TRBV7-6; D: NA; CDR3: CASSLLLDSYEQYF; DNA: TGTGCCAGCAGCTTATTGCTCGACAGCTACGAGCAGTACTTC
size: NA; J: TRBJ2-2; V: TRBV11-3; D: NA; CDR3: CASSLDLITGELFF; DNA: TGTGCCAGCAGCTTAGATCTAATCACCGGGGAGCTGTTTTTT
size: many; J: TRBJ2-3; V: TRBV4-1; D: NA; CDR3: CASSHSGTTQDTQYF; DNA: TGCGCCAGCAGCCACTCCGGGACCACGCAGGATACGCAGTATTTT
size: NA; J: TRBJ1-4; V: TRBV28; D: TRBD1; CDR3: CASSGEDRGGEKLFF; DNA: TGTGCCAGCAGTGGCGAGGACAGGGGGGGTGAAAAACTGTTTTTT
size: many; J: TRBJ2-2; V: TRBV6-5; D: NA; CDR3: CASSYSPGEGTGELFF; DNA: TGTGCCAGCAGTTACAGCCCGGGAGAGGGCACCGGGGAGCTGTTTTTT
size: NA; J: TRBJ2-2; V: TRBV11-2; D: TRBD1; CDR3: CASSLGTGTSTGELFF; DNA: TGTGCCAGCAGCCTAGGGACAGGGACAAGCACCGGGGAGCTGTTTTTT
size: few; J: TRBJ2-1; V: TRBV5-1; D: NA; CDR3: CASNPGTYNEQFF; DNA: TGCGCCAGCAACCCAGGCACCTACAATGAGCAGTTCTTC
size: many; J: TRBJ2-2; V: TRBV5-1; D: NA; CDR3: CASTEPAWDTGELFF; DNA: TGCGCCAGCACCGAGCCAGCGTGGGACACCGGGGAGCTGTTTTTT
size: NA; J: TRBJ2-1; V: TRBV30; D: TRBD1; CDR3: CAWRAGQGQKNEQFF; DNA: TGTGCCTGGAGAGCGGGACAGGGTCAGAAGAATGAGCAGTTCTTC